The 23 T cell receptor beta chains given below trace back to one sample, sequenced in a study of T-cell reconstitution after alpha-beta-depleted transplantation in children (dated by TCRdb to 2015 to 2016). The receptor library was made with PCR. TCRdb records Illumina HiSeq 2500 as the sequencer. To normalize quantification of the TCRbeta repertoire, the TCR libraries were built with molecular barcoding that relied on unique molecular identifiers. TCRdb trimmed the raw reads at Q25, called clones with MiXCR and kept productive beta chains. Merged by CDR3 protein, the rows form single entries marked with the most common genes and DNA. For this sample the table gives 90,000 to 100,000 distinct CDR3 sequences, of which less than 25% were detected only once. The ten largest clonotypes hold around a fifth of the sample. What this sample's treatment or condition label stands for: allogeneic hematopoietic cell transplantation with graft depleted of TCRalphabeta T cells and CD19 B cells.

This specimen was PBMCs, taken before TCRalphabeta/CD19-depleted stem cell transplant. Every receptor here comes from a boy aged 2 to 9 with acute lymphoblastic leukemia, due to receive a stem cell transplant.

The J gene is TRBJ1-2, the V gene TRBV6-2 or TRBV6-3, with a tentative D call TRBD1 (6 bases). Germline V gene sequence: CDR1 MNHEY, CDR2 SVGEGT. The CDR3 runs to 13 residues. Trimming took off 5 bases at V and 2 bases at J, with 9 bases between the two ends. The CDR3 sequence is CASSIDRNYGYTF. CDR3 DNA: TGTGCCAGCAGTATCGACAGGAACTATGGCTACACCTTC.

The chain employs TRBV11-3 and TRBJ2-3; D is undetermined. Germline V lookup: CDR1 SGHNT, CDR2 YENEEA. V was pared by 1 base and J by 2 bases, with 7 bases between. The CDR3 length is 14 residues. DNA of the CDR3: TGTGCCAGCAGCTTAGGGTCCCCCACAGATACGCAGTATTTT. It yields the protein CASSLGSPTDTQYF.

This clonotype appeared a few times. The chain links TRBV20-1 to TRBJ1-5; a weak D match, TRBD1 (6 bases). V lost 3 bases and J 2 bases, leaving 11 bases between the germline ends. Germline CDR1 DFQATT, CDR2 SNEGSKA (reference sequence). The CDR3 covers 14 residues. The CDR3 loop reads CSASEQGRNQPQHF. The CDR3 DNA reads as TGCAGTGCTAGCGAACAGGGACGCAATCAGCCCCAGCATTTT.

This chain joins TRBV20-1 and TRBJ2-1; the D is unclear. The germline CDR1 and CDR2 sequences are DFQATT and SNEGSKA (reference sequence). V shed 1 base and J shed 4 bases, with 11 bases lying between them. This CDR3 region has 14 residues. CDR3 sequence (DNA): TGCAGTGCTAGAGTGGCCCTACCGTACAATGAGCAGTTCTTC. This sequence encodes CSARVALPYNEQFF.

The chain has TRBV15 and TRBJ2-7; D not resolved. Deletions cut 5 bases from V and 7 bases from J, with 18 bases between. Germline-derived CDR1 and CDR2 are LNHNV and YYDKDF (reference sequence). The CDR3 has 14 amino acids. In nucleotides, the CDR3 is TGTGCCACCAGCTCTCGTGCGACTGGAATAGAGCAGTACTTC. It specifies CATSSRATGIEQYF. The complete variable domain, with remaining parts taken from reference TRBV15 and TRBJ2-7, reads DAMVIQNPRYQVTQFGKPVTLSCSQTLNHNVMYWYQQKSSQAPKLLFHYYDKDFNNEADTPDNFQSRRPNTSFCFLDIRSPGLGDTAMYLCATSSRATGIEQYFGPGTRLTVT.

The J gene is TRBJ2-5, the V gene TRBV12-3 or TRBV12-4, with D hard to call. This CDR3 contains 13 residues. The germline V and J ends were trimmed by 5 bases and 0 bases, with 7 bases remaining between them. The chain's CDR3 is CASSAGYQETQYF. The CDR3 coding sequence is TGTGCCAGCAGTGCCGGTTACCAAGAGACCCAGTACTTC.

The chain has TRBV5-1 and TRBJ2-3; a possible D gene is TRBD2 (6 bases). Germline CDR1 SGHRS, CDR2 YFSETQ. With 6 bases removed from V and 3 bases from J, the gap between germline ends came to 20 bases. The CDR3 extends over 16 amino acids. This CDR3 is CASNPVFSGGTDTQYF. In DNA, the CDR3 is TGCGCCAGCAACCCCGTCTTTAGCGGAGGAACAGATACGCAGTATTTT.

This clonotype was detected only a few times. The CDR3: CASRVPTGASYEQYF. The CDR3 DNA is TGTGCCAGCAGGGTTCCCACCGGGGCCTCCTACGAGCAGTACTTC. V and J are TRBV28 and TRBJ2-7; either TRBD1 or TRBD2 may fit D (5 bases each). Germline values: CDR1 MDHEN, CDR2 SYDVKM. The V and J ends lost 6 bases and 0 bases respectively, with 15 bases between them. The CDR3 covers 15 residues.

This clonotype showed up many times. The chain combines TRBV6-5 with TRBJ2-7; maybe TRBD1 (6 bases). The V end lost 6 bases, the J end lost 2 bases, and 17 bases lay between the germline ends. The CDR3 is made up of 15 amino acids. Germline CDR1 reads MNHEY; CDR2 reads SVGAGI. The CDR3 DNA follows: TGTGCCAGCAGCCAAGAGTTCCGGACAGCCTACGAGCAGTACTTC. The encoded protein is CASSQEFRTAYEQYF.

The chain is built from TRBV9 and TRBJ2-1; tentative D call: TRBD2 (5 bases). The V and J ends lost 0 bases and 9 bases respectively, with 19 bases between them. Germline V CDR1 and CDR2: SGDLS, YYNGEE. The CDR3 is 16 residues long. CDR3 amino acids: CASSVDPEGYIGEQFF. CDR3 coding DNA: TGTGCCAGCAGCGTAGATCCCGAGGGCTACATTGGTGAGCAGTTCTTC.

CDR3 sequence: CASRGLADNTDTQYF. In nucleotides, the CDR3 is TGTGCCAGCAGGGGACTAGCGGACAACACAGATACGCAGTATTTT. The J gene is TRBJ2-3, the V gene TRBV2; 11 bases are shared with TRBD2. V dropped 6 bases and J dropped 2; count of bases not matched to a gene: 4. The CDR3 length is 15 residues. Germline CDR1 SNHLY, CDR2 FYNNEI.

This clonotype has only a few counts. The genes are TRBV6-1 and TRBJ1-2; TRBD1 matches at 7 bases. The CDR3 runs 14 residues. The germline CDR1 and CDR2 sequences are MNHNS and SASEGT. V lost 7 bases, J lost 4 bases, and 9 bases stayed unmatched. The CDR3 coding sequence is TGTGCCAGCACCTCAAAACAGGGGATCTATGGCTACACCTTC. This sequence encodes CASTSKQGIYGYTF.

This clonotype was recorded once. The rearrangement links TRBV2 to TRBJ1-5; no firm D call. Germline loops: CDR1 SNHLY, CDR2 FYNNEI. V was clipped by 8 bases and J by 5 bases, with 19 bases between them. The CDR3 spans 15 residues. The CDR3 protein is CASSRRRAADQPQHF. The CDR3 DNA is TGTGCCAGCTCTCGGAGGCGCGCGGCGGATCAGCCCCAGCATTTT.

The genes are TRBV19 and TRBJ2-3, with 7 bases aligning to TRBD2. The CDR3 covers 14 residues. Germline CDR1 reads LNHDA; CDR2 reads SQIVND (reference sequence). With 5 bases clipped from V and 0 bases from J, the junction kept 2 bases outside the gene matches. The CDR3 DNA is TGTGCCAGTAGTGCGGGGGACAGCACAGATACGCAGTATTTT. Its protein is CASSAGDSTDTQYF.

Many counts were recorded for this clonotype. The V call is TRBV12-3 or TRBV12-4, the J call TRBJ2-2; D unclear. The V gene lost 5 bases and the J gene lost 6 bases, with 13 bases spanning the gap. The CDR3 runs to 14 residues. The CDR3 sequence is CASSPSLTPGELFF. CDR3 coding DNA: TGTGCCAGCAGTCCCTCCTTGACCCCCGGGGAGCTGTTTTTT.

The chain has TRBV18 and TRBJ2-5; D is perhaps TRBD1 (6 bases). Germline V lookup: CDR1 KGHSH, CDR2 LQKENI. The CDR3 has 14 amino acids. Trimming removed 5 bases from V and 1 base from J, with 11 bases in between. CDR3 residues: CASSGGTIQETQYF. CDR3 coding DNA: TGTGCCAGCTCAGGTGGGACAATCCAAGAGACCCAGTACTTC.

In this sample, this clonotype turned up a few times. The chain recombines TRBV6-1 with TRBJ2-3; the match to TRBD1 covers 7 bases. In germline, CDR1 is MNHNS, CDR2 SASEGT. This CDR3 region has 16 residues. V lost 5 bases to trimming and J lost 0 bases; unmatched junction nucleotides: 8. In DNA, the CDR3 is TGTGCCAGCAGTATAGGGGGCCCGGCTAGCACAGATACGCAGTATTTT. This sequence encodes CASSIGGPASTDTQYF.

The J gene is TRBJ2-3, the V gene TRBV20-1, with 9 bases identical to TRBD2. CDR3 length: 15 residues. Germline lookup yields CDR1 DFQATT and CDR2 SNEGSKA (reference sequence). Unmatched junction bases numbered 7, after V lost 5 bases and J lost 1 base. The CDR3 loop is CSARRLAVRTDTQYF. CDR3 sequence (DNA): TGCAGTGCTCGGAGACTAGCGGTACGCACAGATACGCAGTATTTT.

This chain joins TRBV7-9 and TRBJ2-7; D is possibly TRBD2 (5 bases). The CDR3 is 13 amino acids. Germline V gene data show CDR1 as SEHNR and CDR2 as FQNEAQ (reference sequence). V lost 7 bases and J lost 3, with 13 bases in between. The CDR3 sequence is CASMSGYGYEQYF. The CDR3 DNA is TGTGCCAGCATGTCGGGATACGGCTACGAGCAGTACTTC.

The DNA for the CDR3 is TGTGCCAGCAGCCGCACCGGGGCAAACACAGATACGCAGTATTTT. This codes for CASSRTGANTDTQYF. V usage is TRBV5-4 and J usage is TRBJ2-3; D is perhaps TRBD1 or TRBD2 (5 bases each). This CDR3 spans 15 amino acids. Trimming stripped 4 bases from V and 2 bases from J, with 14 bases between. Germline V gene data show CDR1 as SGHNT and CDR2 as YYREEE (reference sequence).

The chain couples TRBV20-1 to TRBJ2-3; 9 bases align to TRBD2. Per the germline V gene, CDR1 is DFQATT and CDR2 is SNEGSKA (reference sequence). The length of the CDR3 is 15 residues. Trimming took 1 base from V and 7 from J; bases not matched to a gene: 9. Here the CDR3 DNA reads TGCAGTGCTAGAGTGACTAGCGGAGGGCTCCATACGCAGTATTTT. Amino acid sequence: CSARVTSGGLHTQYF.

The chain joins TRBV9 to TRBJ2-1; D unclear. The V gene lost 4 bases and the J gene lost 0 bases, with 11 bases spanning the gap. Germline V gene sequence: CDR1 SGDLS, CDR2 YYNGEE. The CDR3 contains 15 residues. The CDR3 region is CASSPYPSSYNEQFF. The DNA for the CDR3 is TGTGCCAGCAGCCCCTACCCGAGCTCCTACAATGAGCAGTTCTTC.

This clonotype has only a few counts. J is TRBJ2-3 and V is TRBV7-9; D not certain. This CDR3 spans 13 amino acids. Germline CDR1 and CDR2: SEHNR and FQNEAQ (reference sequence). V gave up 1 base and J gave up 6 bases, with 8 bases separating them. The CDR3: CASSLGSGDTQYF. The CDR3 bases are TGTGCCAGCAGCTTAGGTAGTGGGGATACGCAGTATTTT.